This T cell receptor beta chain came from a study of CD8+ T cells in alopecia areata. This clone was counted only a few times. This CDR3 region has 17 residues. V was cut by 1 base and J by 5 bases, with 18 bases left in between. Extracted RNA was reverse transcribed, and the resulting cDNA served as sequencing template. Produced via immunoSEQ multiplex PCR; TCRdb's table is partial and in-frame only. The repertoire holds 150,000 to 200,000 clones, 50% to 75% seen once, with roughly 14% in the top ten. The receptor was isolated from a human donor with alopecia areata. The sample here was CD4+ T cells sorted from blood, taken at week 0. The V call is TRBV23-1, the J call TRBJ2-1; D may be TRBD1 (5 bases). TRBV23-1 belongs to the ORF category, with a function that is uncertain. CDR3: CASSQLVQRQRDNEQFF. The CDR3 DNA sequence: TGCGCCAGCAGTCAATTAGTCCAAAGACAGCGCGACAATGAGCAGTTCTTC.